The T cell receptor (beta chain) described here comes from a study of beta chain features in type 1 diabetes (dated by TCRdb to between 2017 and 2018). For context, the study as a whole: Mean age, gender distribution, total cell number and subset yield were not different between patients and healthy donors. A total of 100 million to 110 million sorted cells were examined across all samples, and a strong correlation was observed between cell number per subset and RNA yield. In the study, TCRB repertoires of sorted circulating CD4+ T cell subsets from recently diagnosed type 1 diabetes patients were compared with those of matched healthy donors. Regulatory and stem cell-like memory subsets were obtained from only 8 patients and about 8 healthy donors, while naive and central memory subsets were obtained from all 30 or so donors.

The entire amount of isolated RNA was reverse transcribed using the High Capacity cDNA Reverse Transcription Kit, so the sequenced TCRB transcripts were expressed ones. Stem cell-like memory T cell samples underwent survey-depth immunoSEQ sequencing, averaging about 1 million total reads per sample. Sorted cells were lysed in RLT buffer and RNA was extracted with DNase-treated RNeasy Micro or Mini kits, depending on cell number. To prevent cross-contamination, every cell subset was processed on its own, while patient and healthy donor samples were processed together. Using the immunoSEQ multiplex PCR, TCRB sequences were amplified from cDNA into 87-bp fragments spanning the CDR3 region. Amplicons were sequenced on the Illumina HiSeq platform. Turning to the authors' computational methods: PCR bias was corrected computationally using synthetic template baselines, and reads within Hamming distance 2 were collapsed, with unmergeable singletons discarded. By aligning reads against IMGT, V, D and J genes, CDR3 length, and insertions or deletions at six rearrangement sites were assigned. Within each subset, clonotype counts were normalized to sorted cell number, and only after that were true diversity and Gini coefficients computed with the tcR R package. The overlap coefficient, calculated on TCRB nucleotide sequences, was used to quantify repertoire sharing. The clones in this table, taken by TCRdb from immuneACCESS, are in-frame only. Not every clone is retained; where verified, under half of the shortfall comes from an unresolved V gene, and the cause of the rest is unknown. Clone size and V and J calls were adopted from that table, with D and trimming inferred from the DNA. This sample gives under 90,000 clones in total; approximately 32% of them show up just once. 0.45% of the sample is in the top ten clones.

Each donor gave one peripheral blood draw, averaging approximately 110 mL, which was collected into heparinised tubes. Naive, central memory, regulatory and stem cell-like memory CD4+ T cells were sorted on a BD FACSAria II using a panel including CD45RO, CCR7, CD25, CD127, CD95 and CD27. Purity was above 98% for every sorted population. Right away, PBMCs were isolated by Lymphoprep density gradient centrifugation and were stained directly, with no culture step. So that batch effects would be minimized, each experiment stained and sorted samples in pairs, pairing one healthy donor with one patient. General findings and caveats noted by the study authors: Because cDNA rather than genomic DNA was sequenced, highly expressing activated cells could have been over-represented, although no difference in activation and CD3 levels was found between groups. Because the HLA sub-analyses included only small numbers of individuals, any influence of HLA type on TCRB rearrangement was left unresolved. Type 1 diabetes patients showed a moderate but significant shortening of TCRB CDR3 length in all four CD4+ subsets. The naive, central memory and regulatory TCRB repertoires appeared to resemble one another more closely among patients than among healthy donors. PCR may preferentially amplify shorter templates, but because patient and control samples were amplified and corrected together, any resulting skew would affect both groups equally. Fewer insertions and more nucleotide deletions at VDJ recombination sites were observed in patients with type 1 diabetes, implying thymic rearrangement abnormalities.

This clone was seen a few times. Which antigen it targets is not known. The record has no base qualities; no much larger clone is one base away. V is pared back by 2 bases and J by 1 base, with 22 bases lying between the germline termini. For CDR1 and CDR2, the germline V gene (reference sequence) lists MNHEY and SMNVEV. The CDR3 holds 19 amino acids from the cysteine to the phenylalanine. Here the CDR3 DNA is all that survives: 57 bases in frame from base 1. The TCR originated in a woman aged 18-29 years in good health. Input material: stem cell memory CD4+ T cells from blood. The cell subset or site label here, explained by the study, means: stem cell-like memory CD4+ T cells. The chain links TRBV27 with TRBJ2-3; matching of 5 bases hints at TRBD2 as the D gene. The CDR3 region: CASSLRSPGLVVRTDTQYF. Here is the DNA: TGTGCCAGCAGTTTACGATCCCCTGGACTCGTCGTTCGCACAGATACGCAGTATTTT.